Included here is one T cell receptor (beta chain) sequence, with context. Germline V gives CDR1 SGHRS, CDR2 YFSETQ. Between the trimmed V and J ends, which lost 9 bases and 5 bases, there was a span of 18 bases. The CDR3 extends over 14 amino acids. The data were obtained in a study of T cell clones after liver transplantation. Overall study: Without induction therapy, subjects received standard immunosuppression until 12-24 months post-transplant.

The method was immunoSEQ multiplex PCR; TCRdb's version includes in-frame clones alone and lacks a portion of them. Altogether tens of thousands of clones are present, 85% to 95% being singletons, with the ten largest covering 20% to 25%. The chain links TRBV5-1 to TRBJ2-1, with D perhaps TRBD2 (6 bases). The specimen comprised CD8+ T cells from blood, sampled less than 26 months after liver transplant. The receptor was derived from a human patient who received a liver transplant. Some T cells may be graft donor cells. The chain's CDR3 is CATRTNPGDNEQFF. The CDR3 coding sequence is TGCGCCACCAGGACTAATCCCGGGGACAATGAGCAGTTCTTC.